The 21 T cell receptor beta chains in this list originate from one sample, sequenced in a study of blood T cell repertoires in COVID-19. Using immunoSEQ multiplex PCR, the repertoire was profiled, and TCRdb retains in-frame clones only, with some absent. The table includes a few hundred thousand clones, roughly 80% detected once. The source material was PBMCs or T cells enriched from blood (not recorded which). The receptors here all came from a man between 25 and 39 years old with acute COVID-19.

The chain combines TRBV5-4 with TRBJ2-2; TRBD2 aligns across 15 bases. Looked up from germline, CDR1 is SGHNT and CDR2 is YYREEE (reference sequence). The CDR3 contains 17 residues. With 5 bases clipped from V and 4 bases from J, the junction kept 6 bases outside the gene matches. The DNA of the CDR3 is TGTGCCAGCAGACAGGGACTAGCGGGAGGTAGCACCGGGGAGCTGTTTTTT. It translates to CASRQGLAGGSTGELFF.

The chain has TRBV6-5 and TRBJ2-5; 7 bases align to TRBD2. CDR3 length: 15 amino acids. V lost 0 bases, J lost 4 bases, and 5 bases stayed unmatched. Germline CDR1 MNHEY, CDR2 SVGAGI. CDR3 coding DNA: TGTGCCAGCAGTTACTCACCTGGCGGGAGAGAGACCCAGTACTTC. It encodes CASSYSPGGRETQYF.

The V and J genes are TRBV10-3 and TRBJ2-5; D possibly corresponds to TRBD2 (6 bases). V lost 4 bases to trimming and J lost 2 bases, with 8 bases between them. The CDR3 contains 13 residues. From germline, CDR1 is ENHRY and CDR2 SYGVKD. CDR3 in amino acids: CAISAGGQETQYF. For the CDR3, the DNA is TGTGCCATCAGTGCCGGGGGTCAAGAGACCCAGTACTTC.

V is TRBV19 and J is TRBJ1-1; a weak D match, TRBD1 (6 bases). This CDR3 is built from 17 residues. Between the trimmed V and J ends, which lost 9 bases and 1 base, there was a span of 24 bases. Germline V CDR1 and CDR2: LNHDA, SQIVND (reference sequence). The CDR3 DNA sequence: TGTGCCAGAGTTTTAAGAACCGGGGACACCCCGAACACTGAAGCTTTCTTT. Its translation: CARVLRTGDTPNTEAFF.

The chain combines TRBV19 with TRBJ1-2; D is possibly TRBD1 (5 bases). This CDR3 has 14 residues. Germline CDR1 LNHDA, CDR2 SQIVND (reference sequence). The V and J ends lost 5 bases and 8 bases respectively, with 18 bases between them. The CDR3 sequence: CASSSVTGVEGYTF. The CDR3 nucleotides are TGTGCCAGTAGTTCAGTTACGGGGGTAGAGGGCTACACCTTC.

This clone was observed many times. The chain joins TRBV19 to TRBJ2-2; possibly TRBD1 for D (6 bases). The CDR3 is 16 amino acids. V lost 8 bases and J 0 bases, leaving 16 bases between the germline ends. Germline-derived CDR1 and CDR2 are LNHDA and SQIVND (reference sequence). CDR3 DNA sequence: TGTGCCAGTTCCCGGACAGCCTTCCCGAACACCGGGGAGCTGTTTTTT. It translates to CASSRTAFPNTGELFF.

The V call is TRBV24-1, the J call TRBJ1-3; D call uncertain. Trimming cost V 9 bases and J 0 bases, with 8 bases left between them. Germline V gene data show CDR1 as KGHDR and CDR2 as SFDVKD. CDR3 length: 13 residues. The CDR3 spells CATQAVSGNTIYF. Here the CDR3 DNA reads TGTGCCACCCAAGCGGTCTCTGGAAACACCATATATTTT.

The chain combines TRBV14 with TRBJ2-3; possible D gene TRBD1, 6 bases. There are 17 residues in the CDR3. V lost 4 bases and J lost 2, with 19 bases in between. The germline V gene has CDR1 SGHDN and CDR2 FVKESK. The CDR3 DNA follows: TGTGCCAGCAGCCCCGCCGTCCGGGACACCAACACAGATACGCAGTATTTT. Translation gives CASSPAVRDTNTDTQYF.

The chain couples TRBV11-3 to TRBJ2-1; TRBD2 aligns across 13 bases. The V and J ends lost 5 bases and 8 bases, in that order; junction bases with no gene match: 12. Germline V gene lookup returns CDR1 SGHNT and CDR2 YENEEA. This CDR3 spans 17 amino acids. The CDR3 coding sequence is TGTGCCAGCAGCCGGACTAGCGGGAGAGGGCTGAAGGATGAGCAGTTCTTC. Translated: CASSRTSGRGLKDEQFF.

This chain's CDR3 is CASSGQGRADTQYF. In DNA form, the CDR3 reads TGTGCCAGCAGCGGACAGGGGCGGGCAGATACGCAGTATTTT. The gene calls are TRBV5-4 and TRBJ2-3; 9 bases fit TRBD1. The germline V gene has CDR1 SGHNT and CDR2 YYREEE (reference sequence). V shed 4 bases, J shed 4 bases, and the junction held 4 bases outside the gene matches. The CDR3 has 14 residues.

The chain recombines TRBV19 with TRBJ2-5; 8 bases agree with TRBD2. Germline values: CDR1 LNHDA, CDR2 SQIVND (reference sequence). The CDR3 is 15 residues long. Germline trimming cut 5 bases from V and 4 bases from J; bases unmatched to any gene: 9. The CDR3 spells CASSPQAGERETQYF. The CDR3 nucleotides are TGTGCCAGTAGTCCACAAGCGGGAGAGAGAGAGACCCAGTACTTC.

V gene TRBV27 combines with J gene TRBJ2-1; D remains unclear. The V and J ends lost 10 bases and 9 bases respectively, with 13 bases between them. Germline CDR1 reads MNHEY; CDR2 reads SMNVEV (reference sequence). The CDR3 is 11 amino acids. CDR3 bases: TGTGCCATCGAGAGATCAGGTGAGCAGTTCTTC. Protein product: CAIERSGEQFF.

V gene TRBV14 combines with J gene TRBJ2-5, with D maybe TRBD1 (7 bases). The germline gives CDR1 SGHDN, CDR2 FVKESK. The CDR3 totals 18 residues. V was pared by 1 base and J by 5 bases, with 23 bases between. CDR3 DNA: TGTGCCAGCAGCCAAGGGGTGCCAGGGGGGACGCCGTGGGAGACCCAGTACTTC. It encodes CASSQGVPGGTPWETQYF. The full variable domain, with the rest looked up from reference TRBV14 and TRBJ2-5, is EAGVTQFPSHSVIEKGQTVTLRCDPISGHDNLYWYRRVMGKEIKFLLHFVKESKQDESGMPNNRFLAERTGGTYSTLKVQPAELEDSGVYFCASSQGVPGGTPWETQYFGPGTRLLVL.

The chain recombines TRBV7-6 with TRBJ2-3; tentative D call: TRBD2 (6 bases). Germline V gene lookup returns CDR1 SGHVS and CDR2 FNYEAQ. V was pared by 4 bases and J by 5 bases, with 16 bases between. The CDR3 runs 15 residues. This CDR3 is CASSSGGAGRDTQYF. The CDR3 region has the DNA TGTGCCAGCAGCTCAGGAGGGGCAGGGCGAGATACGCAGTATTTT.

This clone was recorded once. This sequence joins TRBV30 and TRBJ1-1; the D gene is possibly TRBD1 (6 bases). V lost 2 bases and J 3 bases, leaving 13 bases between the germline ends. Germline CDR1 is GTSNPN and CDR2 is SVGIG (reference sequence). CDR3 length: 14 residues. The CDR3 region is CAWSSRTDYTEAFF. The CDR3 DNA reads TGTGCCTGGAGTTCCCGGACAGACTACACTGAAGCTTTCTTT.

V and J are TRBV21-1 and TRBJ2-5; the table's D call, TRBD2, was not checked against the DNA. TRBV21-1 is described as a pseudogene. The length of the CDR3 is 16 residues. The CDR3: CASSPREGAGPETQYF. As DNA, the CDR3 is TGTGCCAGCAGCCCCCGGGAAGGGGCGGGACCAGAGACCCAGTACTTC.

The chain has TRBV18 and TRBJ1-5, with D perhaps TRBD1 (6 bases). V was trimmed by 6 bases and J by 3 bases, leaving 15 bases between them. Germline CDR1 KGHSH, CDR2 LQKENI. The CDR3 runs 15 residues. The CDR3: CASSRGSGVNQPQHF. CDR3 DNA sequence: TGTGCCAGCTCTCGGGGTTCAGGGGTCAATCAGCCCCAGCATTTT.

This sequence joins TRBV28 and TRBJ2-5, with 7 positions matching TRBD2. The ends lost 2 bases at V and 7 bases at J; junction bases unmatched: 13. Germline V gene sequence: CDR1 MDHEN, CDR2 SYDVKM. The CDR3 spans 16 residues. The CDR3 DNA reads as TGTGCCAGCAGTTTAAGCGGACTAGGGGCGCAGGGGACCCAGTACTTC. Encoded protein: CASSLSGLGAQGTQYF.

The rearrangement joins TRBV4-1 to TRBJ2-1; a possible D gene is TRBD2 (6 bases). CDR3 length equals 16 residues. Germline V gene lookup returns CDR1 MGHRA and CDR2 YSYEKL. Trimming left V 1 base short and J 7 bases short, with 17 bases between. The CDR3 loop reads CASSQGPTGVANEQFF. In DNA form, the CDR3 reads TGCGCCAGCAGCCAAGGGCCTACGGGAGTAGCAAATGAGCAGTTCTTC.

The gene calls are TRBV5-1 and TRBJ1-1, with D maybe TRBD1 (5 bases). Germline V gene sequence: CDR1 SGHRS, CDR2 YFSETQ. The CDR3 length is 17 residues. With 0 bases removed from V and 4 bases from J, the gap between germline ends came to 19 bases. The CDR3 sequence: CASSLGYGAGWGTEAFF. CDR3 coding DNA: TGCGCCAGCAGCTTGGGTTATGGGGCAGGATGGGGCACTGAAGCTTTCTTT.

The chain employs TRBV11-3 and TRBJ2-1, with 7 bases fitting TRBD2. With V trimmed by 2 bases and J by 11 bases, 15 bases remained unmatched. The CDR3 spans 16 residues. CDR1 SGHNT and CDR2 YENEEA come from the germline V gene. The CDR3 is CASSLSEGGPGGKQFF. CDR3 nucleotides: TGTGCCAGCAGCTTATCTGAGGGCGGTCCGGGGGGTAAGCAGTTCTTC.